This T cell receptor (beta chain) was retrieved from a study of beta chain features in type 1 diabetes. For the study at large: Regarding age, gender and cell yields, patients proved similar to healthy donors.

The V end was cut by 6 bases, the J end by 5 bases, with 18 bases between. CDR1 SGHDT and CDR2 YYEEEE come from the germline V gene. The CDR3 extends over 15 amino acids. TCRB transcripts that were expressed got sequenced, as all of the isolated RNA had been reverse transcribed. Naive, central memory and regulatory T cell samples produced a mean of approximately 4 million reads. Assay: immunoSEQ multiplex PCR; the TCRdb copy retains only in-frame clones and omits some. The profile shows roughly 350,000 clones, 8.5% to 10% of them singletons. The authors sorted CD4+ naive, central memory, regulatory and stem cell-like memory cells via CD45RO/CCR7/CD25/CD127/CD95/CD27. To note about this clone: No antigen is known for it.

General observations from the study: Any HLA-type effect on TCRB rearrangement remained unresolved here. Within each of all four CD4+ subsets, Type 1 diabetes patients had TCRB CDR3s that were moderately but significantly shorter.

The sequenced sample consisted of central memory CD4+ T cells from blood. This rearrangement joins TRBV5-6 to TRBJ2-1; perhaps D is TRBD1 or TRBD2 (6 bases each). The clonotype comes from a man younger than 40 with type 1 diabetes. The CDR3: CASTLGGRLDNEQFF. CDR3 DNA: TGTGCCAGCACTCTAGGGGGGCGCTTAGACAATGAGCAGTTCTTC.